The 28 T cell receptor beta chains below come from one sample, sequenced in a study of early T cells in non-severe SARS-CoV-2 infection. TCRdb re-derived calls from the 5' RACE reads in MiXCR, one entry per CDR3 protein. In the table there are tens of thousands of distinct CDR3 sequences, about 10% of which are singletons. Sequences were obtained from whole blood. The receptors shown here come from an adult who was a healthcare worker with PCR-confirmed SARS-CoV-2 infection or an uninfected control (not recorded which).

The sample holds many counts of this clonotype. This chain connects TRBV18 to TRBJ2-2, with D tentatively TRBD2 (6 bases). The germline CDR1 and CDR2 sequences are KGHSH and LQKENI. This CDR3 comprises 16 residues. V was shortened by 3 bases and J by 5 bases, with 16 bases between the two germline ends. The CDR3 DNA follows: TGTGCCAGCTCACCTTTAGGAGCGGGCGAAACCGGGGAGCTGTTTTTT. It is translated as CASSPLGAGETGELFF.

This clonotype was seen ten or more times. This chain connects TRBV28 to TRBJ2-1; the match to TRBD2 covers 13 bases. With 5 bases clipped from V and 15 bases from J, the junction kept 4 bases outside the gene matches. Germline V gene data show CDR1 as MDHEN and CDR2 as SYDVKM. This CDR3 comprises 12 residues. The CDR3 reads CASSHRLAGGFF. DNA for the CDR3: TGTGCCAGCAGTCACAGACTAGCGGGAGGGTTCTTC.

This clonotype was counted many times. This rearrangement joins TRBV10-3 to TRBJ2-5; weak D call: TRBD2 (6 bases). The CDR3 runs 15 residues. Trimming removed 0 bases from V and 3 bases from J, with 11 bases in between. Germline V CDR1 and CDR2: ENHRY, SYGVKD. CDR3 in amino acids: CAISESGDLKETQYF. In nucleotides, the CDR3 is TGTGCCATCAGTGAGTCAGGGGACTTGAAAGAGACCCAGTACTTC.

This clonotype has only a few counts. This sequence joins TRBV3-1 and TRBJ2-7; D is unclear. The CDR3 runs 13 residues. CDR1 is LGHDT, CDR2 YNNKEL, per germline (reference sequence). Trimming stripped 1 base from V and 3 bases from J, with 7 bases between. The CDR3 reads CASSQGSVYEQYF. The CDR3 DNA sequence: TGTGCCAGCAGCCAAGGCTCCGTCTACGAGCAGTACTTC.

This rearrangement joins TRBV5-1 to TRBJ2-7, with D perhaps TRBD1 (6 bases). The CDR3 is 14 amino acids. CDR1 and CDR2 from the germline V gene are SGHRS and YFSETQ. Trimming pared 1 base from V and 4 bases from J, leaving 12 bases between. The CDR3: CASSLTGINYEQYF. The CDR3 bases are TGCGCCAGCAGCTTGACAGGGATTAATTACGAGCAGTACTTC.

This clonotype showed up many times. The rearrangement joins TRBV10-1 to TRBJ1-3; D perhaps matches TRBD1 (5 bases). Germline CDR1 WNHNN, CDR2 SYGVQD (reference sequence). CDR3 length: 14 residues. Trimming stripped 6 bases from V and 5 bases from J, with 14 bases between. The DNA for the CDR3 is TGCGCCAGCAGCCCCGGGACGGTGCGAAACACCATATATTTT. Its protein product is CASSPGTVRNTIYF.

This clonotype was counted only a few times. The chain employs TRBV5-1 and TRBJ2-1; possibly TRBD1 or TRBD2 for D (5 bases each). Trimming removed 3 bases at V and 5 bases at J, with 21 bases between. Germline assignment: CDR1 SGHRS and CDR2 YFSETQ. The CDR3 has 17 amino acids. CDR3 sequence: CASSSRGGGPKDNEQFF. The CDR3 DNA reads as TGCGCCAGCAGCTCCCGGGGTGGGGGACCAAAAGACAATGAGCAGTTCTTC.

The rearrangement links TRBV29-1 to TRBJ2-5; TRBD2 aligns across 10 bases. The CDR3 totals 13 residues. Germline assignment: CDR1 SQVTM and CDR2 ANQGSEA. V was clipped by 8 bases and J by 5 bases; unmatched bases: 8. The CDR3 DNA reads as TGCAGCTCAGAGGGTAGCGGGAGGGAGACCCAGTACTTC. Translation gives CSSEGSGRETQYF.

This chain connects TRBV5-1 to TRBJ2-7; TRBD1 might be the D (5 bases). Germline assignment: CDR1 SGHRS and CDR2 YFSETQ. The length of the CDR3 is 14 residues. Trimming removed 4 bases at V and 4 bases at J, with 15 bases between. The CDR3 here is CASSIGHGAYEQYF. The CDR3 DNA reads TGCGCCAGCAGCATAGGACATGGAGCGTACGAGCAGTACTTC.

This clonotype was picked up many times. This chain's CDR3 is CAISGTSGGEGEQFF. CDR3 bases: TGTGCCATCAGCGGGACTAGCGGGGGTGAGGGTGAGCAGTTCTTC. The rearrangement uses TRBV10-3 and TRBJ2-1, with TRBD2 matching 14 bases. Per germline, CDR1 ENHRY and CDR2 SYGVKD. CDR3 length equals 15 residues. V gave up 6 bases and J gave up 9 bases; unmatched junction bases: 7.

This clonotype was found many times. The rearrangement links TRBV18 to TRBJ1-3, with no clear D. V was clipped by 3 bases and J by 2 bases, with 5 bases between them. Germline V CDR1 and CDR2: KGHSH, LQKENI. This CDR3 contains 13 residues. The CDR3 bases are TGTGCCAGCTCACCGAGCACTGGAAACACCATATATTTT. It codes for CASSPSTGNTIYF.

This clonotype was seen at least ten times. This sequence joins TRBV6-6 and TRBJ2-1; 11 bases are a match to TRBD1. The germline gives CDR1 MNHNY, CDR2 SVGAGI (reference sequence). J lost 8 bases, V lost 10 bases, and 10 bases had no gene match. The CDR3 runs 14 residues. CDR3 region: CATLPGQGGDEQFF. The CDR3 DNA follows: TGTGCCACCTTACCGGGACAGGGGGGCGATGAGCAGTTCTTC.

This clonotype was counted at least ten times. This chain connects TRBV19 to TRBJ2-3; possible D gene TRBD2, 7 bases. CDR3 length: 13 residues. V lost 6 bases and J 5 bases, leaving 12 bases between the germline ends. Germline V gene sequence: CDR1 LNHDA, CDR2 SQIVND (reference sequence). The CDR3: CASRARGGDTQYF. The CDR3 region has the DNA TGTGCCAGTAGGGCGAGGGGGGGAGATACGCAGTATTTT.

The chain is built from TRBV14 and TRBJ2-1; the D gene is possibly TRBD2 (6 bases). The CDR3 covers 14 residues. Germline V gene sequence: CDR1 SGHDN, CDR2 FVKESK. The V gene lost 7 bases and the J gene lost 8 bases, with 18 bases spanning the gap. In nucleotides, the CDR3 is TGTGCCAGCACGGGGAGGTGGGATTACTATGAGCAGTTCTTC. It codes for CASTGRWDYYEQFF.

This clonotype has at least ten counts. The chain joins TRBV4-1 to TRBJ2-2; maybe TRBD2 (5 bases). The V end lost 3 bases, the J end lost 2 bases, and 10 bases lay between the germline ends. This CDR3 is 15 amino acids long. Germline assignment: CDR1 MGHRA and CDR2 YSYEKL. The CDR3 region has the DNA TGCGCCAGCAGCCATCGGACGGGAAACACCGGGGAGCTGTTTTTT. Its protein is CASSHRTGNTGELFF.

This clonotype has just a few counts. The rearrangement links TRBV4-1 to TRBJ2-7; D tentatively reads TRBD1 or TRBD2 (6 bases each). This CDR3 spans 12 amino acids. Germline CDR1 and CDR2: MGHRA and YSYEKL. V dropped 1 base and J dropped 9 bases, with 10 bases sitting between them. The DNA for the CDR3 is TGCGCCAGCAGCCAAGGAGGGGGGTCGCAGTACTTC. Its protein is CASSQGGGSQYF.

This clonotype was detected ten times or more. The rearrangement joins TRBV27 to TRBJ2-1; D gene ambiguous. CDR3 length equals 13 residues. Trimming left V 3 bases short and J 3 bases short, with 6 bases between. The germline V gene has CDR1 MNHEY and CDR2 SMNVEV (reference sequence). CDR3 sequence reads: CASSLDFYNEQFF. CDR3 bases: TGTGCCAGCAGTTTGGATTTCTACAATGAGCAGTTCTTC.

J is TRBJ2-3 and V is TRBV7-2, with 9 positions matching TRBD2. Germline V gene lookup returns CDR1 SGHTA and CDR2 FQGNSA. This CDR3 contains 16 residues. V trimming: 4 bases; J trimming: 0 bases; junction bases outside the gene matches: 5. CDR3 protein: CASSYSGRTSTDTQYF. CDR3 sequence (DNA): TGTGCCAGCAGCTACAGCGGGAGGACAAGCACAGATACGCAGTATTTT.

The chain recombines TRBV4-2 with TRBJ1-4; TRBD1 matches 7 bases. Germline V gives CDR1 LGHNA, CDR2 YNFKEQ. The CDR3 contains 14 residues. Unmatched junction bases numbered 6, after V lost 4 bases and J lost 7 bases. CDR3 DNA sequence: TGTGCCAGCAGCCGCCCACAGGGGAGTGAAAAACTGTTTTTT. This encodes CASSRPQGSEKLFF.

This clonotype showed up many times. The chain is built from TRBV10-3 and TRBJ1-2; D unresolved. CDR3 length: 18 amino acids. V lost 0 bases, J lost 2 bases, and 19 bases lay in between. Germline V gene sequence: CDR1 ENHRY, CDR2 SYGVKD. As DNA, the CDR3 is TGTGCCATCAGTGAGTCCAGAGATTCCCCGGGTGAAAACTATGGCTACACCTTC. This translates into CAISESRDSPGENYGYTF.

This clonotype was detected many times. The chain links TRBV12-3 or TRBV12-4 to TRBJ2-7; 12 bases are a match to TRBD2. This CDR3 spans 16 amino acids. V was clipped by 5 bases and J by 7 bases; unmatched bases: 12. The CDR3 DNA reads TGTGCCAGCAGTGAACTAGCGGGGGGACGCTACTTGGAGCAGTACTTC. The encoded protein is CASSELAGGRYLEQYF.

The J gene is TRBJ2-1, the V gene TRBV21-1; the table's TRBD2 call for D was not verified on the DNA. TRBV21-1 is a pseudogene locus. The CDR3 is 15 amino acids. The CDR3 is CASSKAPGAYNEQFF. In DNA, the CDR3 is TGTGCCAGCAGCAAAGCGCCGGGAGCCTACAATGAGCAGTTCTTC.

The chain recombines TRBV2 with TRBJ2-2, with a tentative D call TRBD1 (6 bases). CDR3 length: 15 residues. Germline lookup yields CDR1 SNHLY and CDR2 FYNNEI. V shed 3 bases and J shed 4 bases, with 12 bases lying between them. The CDR3 region is CASSESGTPTGELFF. The DNA for the CDR3 is TGTGCCAGCAGTGAGTCCGGGACACCCACCGGGGAGCTGTTTTTT.

The table lists this clonotype with a few counts. This rearrangement joins TRBV29-1 to TRBJ1-1; D call uncertain. This CDR3 spans 14 amino acids. Trimming shortened V by 6 bases and J by 1 base, and 15 bases separated the two germline ends. Germline-derived CDR1 and CDR2 are SQVTM and ANQGSEA. Written as DNA, the CDR3 is TGCAGCGTGAAAACAGTTTACTCGAACACTGAAGCTTTCTTT. Encoded protein: CSVKTVYSNTEAFF. The full variable domain, completed using reference TRBV29-1 and TRBJ1-1, is SAVISQKPSRDICQRGTSLTIQCQVDSQVTMMFWYRQQPGQSLTLIATANQGSEATYESGFVIDKFPISRPNLTFSTLTVSNMSPEDSSIYLCSVKTVYSNTEAFFGQGTRLTVV.

This clonotype was seen many times. The V and J genes are TRBV10-3 and TRBJ1-5; unclear D gene. The ends were cut back, 2 bases at V and 5 bases at J, with 7 bases in the middle. Germline V gene sequence: CDR1 ENHRY, CDR2 SYGVKD. The length of the CDR3 is 13 residues. In DNA form, the CDR3 reads TGTGCCATCAGTGAGGTTGAGGATCAGCCCCAGCATTTT. This encodes CAISEVEDQPQHF.

There are a few counts of this clonotype. The chain uses TRBV7-3 and TRBJ1-6; 8 positions match TRBD1. From germline, CDR1 is SGHTA and CDR2 FQGTGA. The CDR3 runs to 15 residues. Trimming removed 2 bases from V and 3 bases from J; junction bases left unmatched: 0. In DNA, the CDR3 is TGTGCCAGCAGCTTAGGGACAGGCTATAATTCACCCCTCCACTTT. Translating it yields CASSLGTGYNSPLHF.

This clonotype turned up a few times. The chain is built from TRBV11-2 and TRBJ2-3; 7 positions match TRBD1. Germline CDR1 reads SGHAT; CDR2 reads FQNNGV. The trim removed 5 bases at V and 2 bases at J, leaving 16 bases unmatched. CDR3 size: 18 residues. The CDR3 coding sequence is TGTGCCAGCAGCCACTTGTCAGCGACAGGGAAGACCACAGATACGCAGTATTTT. This translates into CASSHLSATGKTTDTQYF.

This clonotype occurred many times. The chain uses TRBV5-4 and TRBJ2-1; D not certain. Trimming shortened V by 2 bases and J by 0 bases, and 12 bases separated the two germline ends. Germline assignment: CDR1 SGHNT and CDR2 YYREEE (reference sequence). This CDR3 is 16 amino acids long. CDR3 coding DNA: TGTGCCAGCAGCTTTTTAACCCTGAGCTCCTACAATGAGCAGTTCTTC. It is translated as CASSFLTLSSYNEQFF.